These 25 T cell receptor beta chains originate from one sample sequenced in a study of blood T cell repertoires in COVID-19. TCRdb keeps only in-frame clones here, not all; method: immunoSEQ multiplex PCR. The table includes hundreds of thousands of clones, around 84% detected once. Sequencing was performed on peripheral blood. These receptors all stem from a man aged 70-80 years with acute or convalescent COVID-19.

The J gene is TRBJ1-5, the V gene TRBV2; perhaps TRBD1 as D (6 bases). This CDR3 has 14 residues. Germline CDR1 SNHLY, CDR2 FYNNEI. V gave up 3 bases and J gave up 6 bases, with 12 bases separating them. The chain's CDR3 is CASSDQGLIQPQHF. Here the CDR3 DNA reads TGTGCCAGCAGTGATCAGGGGTTGATTCAGCCCCAGCATTTT.

The rearrangement uses TRBV30 and TRBJ1-6; D ambiguous. The CDR3 totals 13 residues. Trimming cost V 3 bases and J 3 bases, with 6 bases left between them. Germline V lookup: CDR1 GTSNPN, CDR2 SVGIG (reference sequence). The CDR3 protein is CAWRRGYNSPLHF. DNA of the CDR3: TGTGCCTGGAGACGGGGCTATAATTCACCCCTCCACTTT. The complete variable domain, with remaining parts taken from reference TRBV30 and TRBJ1-6, reads SQTIHQWPATLVQPVGSPLSLECTVEGTSNPNLYWYRQAAGRGLQLLFYSVGIGQISSEVPQNLSASRPQDRQFILSSKKLLLSDSGFYLCAWRRGYNSPLHFGNGTRLTVT.

The V call is TRBV5-5, the J call TRBJ2-5; TRBD1 aligns across 8 bases. The CDR3 is 14 amino acids. The junction had 1 base not matched to a gene; V was cut back by 0 bases and J by 3 bases. The germline gives CDR1 SGHKS, CDR2 YYEKEE (reference sequence). CDR3 sequence: CASSLVTGEETQYF. CDR3 bases: TGTGCCAGCAGCTTGGTGACAGGGGAAGAGACCCAGTACTTC.

The chain combines TRBV18 with TRBJ1-5; D gene ambiguous. This CDR3 comprises 16 residues. Looked up from germline, CDR1 is KGHSH and CDR2 is LQKENI. Deletions cut 2 bases from V and 7 bases from J, with 18 bases between. For the CDR3, the DNA is TGTGCCAGCTCACCAATGGCGGAGGGAGGCGGGCAGCCCCAGCATTTT. Residues: CASSPMAEGGGQPQHF.

Concerning this clone: An end of the junction differs from the germline gene, which may be a read error. The chain uses TRBV7-8 and TRBJ1-2; the D gene is possibly TRBD1 (6 bases). Germline V lookup: CDR1 SGHVS, CDR2 FQNEAQ. The CDR3 is made up of 13 amino acids. The CDR3 is CASSLDGQHGYTF. DNA of the CDR3: TGTGCCAGCAGTTTAGACGGACAGCATGGCTACACCTTC.

The CDR3, as DNA: TGTGCCAGTAGTATGACCGACAGGAATAGCAATCAGCCCCAGCATTTT. Translating it yields CASSMTDRNSNQPQHF. This rearrangement joins TRBV19 to TRBJ1-5; tentatively, D is TRBD1 (6 bases). Germline-derived CDR1 and CDR2 are LNHDA and SQIVND (reference sequence). V was cut by 3 bases and J by 0 bases, with 12 bases left in between. CDR3 length: 16 residues.

V usage is TRBV19 and J usage is TRBJ2-2; tentative D call: TRBD2 (6 bases). Trimming removed 3 bases at V and 6 bases at J, with 8 bases between. The CDR3 has 13 amino acids. From germline, CDR1 is LNHDA and CDR2 SQIVND (reference sequence). The chain's CDR3 is CASSMQRAGELFF. The DNA for the CDR3 is TGTGCCAGTAGTATGCAGCGGGCCGGGGAGCTGTTTTTT.

The chain carries TRBV5-1 and TRBJ2-5, with D tentatively TRBD1 (6 bases). The ends were cut back, 4 bases at V and 1 base at J, with 11 bases in the middle. Germline V CDR1 and CDR2: SGHRS, YFSETQ. CDR3 length: 14 residues. CDR3 DNA: TGCGCCAGCAGCCGTGGACAGCCCCAAGAGACCCAGTACTTC. Its protein product is CASSRGQPQETQYF.

The rearrangement uses TRBV4-2 and TRBJ2-3, with 7 nucleotides matching TRBD2. Looked up from germline, CDR1 is LGHNA and CDR2 is YNFKEQ. V trimming: 0 bases; J trimming: 2 bases; junction bases outside the gene matches: 5. The CDR3 consists of 16 residues. The CDR3 sequence is CASSQELARNTDTQYF. The CDR3 region has the DNA TGTGCCAGCAGCCAAGAACTAGCGAGAAACACAGATACGCAGTATTTT.

The chain has TRBV7-8 and TRBJ2-1, with D perhaps matching TRBD1 (5 bases). The germline V gene has CDR1 SGHVS and CDR2 FQNEAQ. V was clipped by 5 bases and J by 0 bases, with 11 bases between them. CDR3 length: 15 amino acids. The CDR3 sequence is CASSPGIRSYNEQFF. CDR3 DNA: TGTGCCAGCAGCCCAGGGATTCGCTCCTACAATGAGCAGTTCTTC. Full variable domain (outside the CDR3, taken from reference TRBV7-8 and TRBJ2-1): GAGVSQSPRYKVAKRGQDVALRCDPISGHVSLFWYQQALGQGPEFLTYFQNEAQLDKSGLPSDRFFAERPEGSVSTLKIQRTQQEDSAVYLCASSPGIRSYNEQFFGPGTRLTVL.

This chain uses TRBV19 with TRBJ2-5; 7 bases match TRBD2. Trimming cost V 4 bases and J 0 bases; bases outside gene matches: 2. Germline V lookup: CDR1 LNHDA, CDR2 SQIVND (reference sequence). The length of the CDR3 is 14 residues. CDR3 nucleotide sequence: TGTGCCAGTAGTAGGACTAGGGACCAAGAGACCCAGTACTTC. Amino acid sequence: CASSRTRDQETQYF.

This sequence joins TRBV7-9 and TRBJ1-2, with D tentatively TRBD1 (5 bases). The CDR3 totals 14 residues. Trimming stripped 5 bases from V and 4 bases from J, with 14 bases between. Germline V CDR1 and CDR2: SEHNR, FQNEAQ (reference sequence). CDR3 protein: CASSRDMTVYGYTF. The CDR3 DNA reads TGTGCCAGCAGCCGTGATATGACAGTCTATGGCTACACCTTC.

This rearrangement joins TRBV4-2 to TRBJ2-7; D is perhaps TRBD2 (6 bases). Germline CDR1 reads LGHNA; CDR2 reads YNFKEQ. The CDR3 totals 17 residues. Trimming pared 0 bases from V and 0 bases from J, leaving 15 bases between. CDR3 residues: CASSQDPWVADSYEQYF. The CDR3 nucleotides read TGTGCCAGCAGCCAAGATCCTTGGGTAGCGGACTCCTACGAGCAGTACTTC.

J is TRBJ1-2 and V is TRBV4-3, with 7 nucleotides matching TRBD1. This CDR3 contains 13 residues. V lost 2 bases to trimming and J lost 4 bases; unmatched junction nucleotides: 1. Germline CDR1 LGHNA, CDR2 YSLEER. In DNA form, the CDR3 reads TGCGCCAGCAGCCAACGGGACAGCTATGGCTACACCTTC. Translating gives CASSQRDSYGYTF.

The V gene is TRBV12-3 or TRBV12-4, the J gene TRBJ1-1; a weak D match, TRBD1 (5 bases). V was pared by 3 bases and J by 3 bases, with 8 bases between. The CDR3 totals 13 residues. CDR3 DNA sequence: TGTGCCAGCAGTTTCGCGGGGCACACTGAAGCTTTCTTT. Its protein product is CASSFAGHTEAFF.

This rearrangement joins TRBV7-8 to TRBJ2-3, with TRBD2 as a possible D gene (5 bases). V was shortened by 2 bases and J by 4 bases, with 10 bases between the two germline ends. The CDR3 totals 14 residues. The germline CDR1 and CDR2 sequences are SGHVS and FQNEAQ. CDR3 sequence: CASSLREIPDTQYF. DNA for the CDR3: TGTGCCAGCAGCTTACGGGAAATACCAGATACGCAGTATTTT. The full variable domain, in which reference TRBV7-8 and TRBJ2-3 provide the parts outside the CDR3, is GAGVSQSPRYKVAKRGQDVALRCDPISGHVSLFWYQQALGQGPEFLTYFQNEAQLDKSGLPSDRFFAERPEGSVSTLKIQRTQQEDSAVYLCASSLREIPDTQYFGPGTRLTVL.

In this sample, this clone turned up once. The chain recombines TRBV5-1 with TRBJ1-2, with TRBD1 matching over 9 bases. The ends lost 2 bases at V and 0 bases at J; junction bases unmatched: 2. This CDR3 has 15 amino acids. Germline lookup yields CDR1 SGHRS and CDR2 YFSETQ. This CDR3 reads CASSFGTGSNYGYTF. CDR3 nucleotide sequence: TGCGCCAGCAGCTTTGGGACAGGGTCTAACTATGGCTACACCTTC.

This clone has a handful of counts. The chain joins TRBV24-1 to TRBJ1-1; 9 nucleotides align to TRBD1. The germline V gene has CDR1 KGHDR and CDR2 SFDVKD. This CDR3 is 14 amino acids long. The ends lost 9 bases at V and 3 bases at J; junction bases unmatched: 7. The CDR3 bases are TGTGCCACCCGAACAGGGGGCTCGGACACTGAAGCTTTCTTT. Protein sequence: CATRTGGSDTEAFF.

V and J are TRBV4-3 and TRBJ2-3, with TRBD1 as a possible D gene (6 bases). This CDR3 is 14 amino acids long. Trimming shortened V by 0 bases and J by 10 bases, and 14 bases separated the two germline ends. Germline CDR1 and CDR2: LGHNA and YSLEER. The CDR3 DNA reads TGCGCCAGCAGCCAAGATGACAAAGCAGGGGCGCAGTATTTT. It yields the protein CASSQDDKAGAQYF.

The genes are TRBV19 and TRBJ2-3, with D maybe TRBD2 (5 bases). In germline, CDR1 is LNHDA, CDR2 SQIVND (reference sequence). Between the trimmed V and J ends, which lost 9 bases and 1 base, there was a span of 17 bases. CDR3 length equals 15 residues. The CDR3 loop is CASTPPGIGTDTQYF. CDR3 coding DNA: TGTGCCAGCACGCCGCCGGGGATCGGCACAGATACGCAGTATTTT.

The chain has TRBV24-1 and TRBJ2-5, with a weak D call TRBD2 (5 bases). Germline V CDR1 and CDR2: KGHDR, SFDVKD. CDR3 length: 12 amino acids. Trimming took 6 bases from V and 5 from J, leaving 9 bases between them. CDR3 sequence reads: CATSRGLETQYF. DNA of the CDR3: TGTGCCACCAGTAGAGGGTTGGAGACCCAGTACTTC.

The chain uses TRBV5-1 and TRBJ2-2; no clear D. Germline CDR1 is SGHRS and CDR2 is YFSETQ. The CDR3 totals 16 residues. Trimming removed 4 bases from V and 6 bases from J, with 19 bases in between. CDR3 DNA: TGCGCCAGCAGCCTATTGGGTGGCGGTGTGGCCGGGGAGCTGTTTTTT. Its protein is CASSLLGGGVAGELFF.

J is TRBJ2-7 and V is TRBV27; D is possibly TRBD2 (6 bases). CDR3 size: 15 residues. Germline-derived CDR1 and CDR2 are MNHEY and SMNVEV (reference sequence). V lost 5 bases to trimming and J lost 2 bases, with 16 bases between them. CDR3 DNA: TGTGCCAGCAGTACCTTCGGGGGTCTGACCTACGAGCAGTACTTC. Residues: CASSTFGGLTYEQYF.

This clone was observed once. The V call is TRBV6-2 or TRBV6-3, the J call TRBJ1-6; the D is unclear. The CDR3 is 15 amino acids. CDR1 MNHEY and CDR2 SVGEGT come from the germline V gene. Trimming stripped 2 bases from V and 0 bases from J, with 5 bases between. The CDR3 nucleotides read TGTGCCAGCAGTTACGGCGGCTCCTATAATTCACCCCTCCACTTT. It yields the protein CASSYGGSYNSPLHF.

This sequence joins TRBV6-5 and TRBJ1-6, with 7 bases that match TRBD1. This CDR3 has 14 amino acids. In germline, CDR1 is MNHEY, CDR2 SVGAGI. J was trimmed by 7 bases and V by 5 bases; bases with no gene match: 5. The DNA of the CDR3 is TGTGCCAGCAGTAACCGGGACAGAAATTCACCCCTCCACTTT. Translated, it gives CASSNRDRNSPLHF.